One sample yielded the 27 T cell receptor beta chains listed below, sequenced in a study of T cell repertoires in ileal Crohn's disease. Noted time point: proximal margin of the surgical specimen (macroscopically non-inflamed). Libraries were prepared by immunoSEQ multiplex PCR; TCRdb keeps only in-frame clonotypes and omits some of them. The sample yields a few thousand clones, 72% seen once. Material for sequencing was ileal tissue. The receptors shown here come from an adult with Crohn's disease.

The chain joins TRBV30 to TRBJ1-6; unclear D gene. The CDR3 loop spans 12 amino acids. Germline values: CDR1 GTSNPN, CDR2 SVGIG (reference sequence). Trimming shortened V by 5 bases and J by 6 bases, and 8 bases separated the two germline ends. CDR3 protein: CAWGQPNSPLHF. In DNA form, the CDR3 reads TGTGCCTGGGGGCAGCCTAATTCACCCCTCCACTTT.

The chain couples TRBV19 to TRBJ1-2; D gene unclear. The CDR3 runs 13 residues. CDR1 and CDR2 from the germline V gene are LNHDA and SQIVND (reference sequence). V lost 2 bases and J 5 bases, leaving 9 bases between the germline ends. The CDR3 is CASSIKGWYGYTF. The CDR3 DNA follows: TGTGCCAGTAGTATAAAGGGTTGGTATGGCTACACCTTC.

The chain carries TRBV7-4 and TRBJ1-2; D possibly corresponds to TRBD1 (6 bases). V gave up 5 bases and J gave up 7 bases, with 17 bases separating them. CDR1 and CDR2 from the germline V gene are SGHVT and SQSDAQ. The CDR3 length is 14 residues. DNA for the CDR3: TGTGCCAGCAGCCAGACGGGGGCTCGGCGTGGCTACACCTTC. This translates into CASSQTGARRGYTF.

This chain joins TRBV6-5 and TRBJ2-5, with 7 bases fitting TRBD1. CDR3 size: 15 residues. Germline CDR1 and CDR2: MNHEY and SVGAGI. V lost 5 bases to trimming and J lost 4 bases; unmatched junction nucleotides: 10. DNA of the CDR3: TGTGCCAGCAGTACCCGACAGGGTGTGAGAGAGACCCAGTACTTC. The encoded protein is CASSTRQGVRETQYF.

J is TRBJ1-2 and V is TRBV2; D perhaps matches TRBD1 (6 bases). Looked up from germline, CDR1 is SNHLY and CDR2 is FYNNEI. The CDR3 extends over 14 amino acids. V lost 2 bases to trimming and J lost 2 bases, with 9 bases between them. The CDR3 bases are TGTGCCAGCAGTGAACTAGGGGGGAACTATGGCTACACCTTC. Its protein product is CASSELGGNYGYTF.

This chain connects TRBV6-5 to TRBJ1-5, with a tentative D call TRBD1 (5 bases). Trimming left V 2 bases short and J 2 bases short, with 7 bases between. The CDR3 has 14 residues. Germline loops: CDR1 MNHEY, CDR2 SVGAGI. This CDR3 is CASSYGGGNQPQHF. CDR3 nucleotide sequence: TGTGCCAGCAGTTACGGGGGGGGCAATCAGCCCCAGCATTTT.

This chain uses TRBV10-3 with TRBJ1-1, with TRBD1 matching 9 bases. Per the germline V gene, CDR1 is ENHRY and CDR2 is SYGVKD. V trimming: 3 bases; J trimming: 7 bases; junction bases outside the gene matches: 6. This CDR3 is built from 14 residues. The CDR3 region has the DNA TGTGCCATCAGTGATTTACAGGGGGCAGGTGAAGCTTTCTTT. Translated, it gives CAISDLQGAGEAFF.

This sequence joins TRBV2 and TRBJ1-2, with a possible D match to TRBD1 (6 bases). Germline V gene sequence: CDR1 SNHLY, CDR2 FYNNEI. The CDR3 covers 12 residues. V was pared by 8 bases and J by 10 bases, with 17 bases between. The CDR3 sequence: CASSRGSTVYTF. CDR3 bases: TGTGCCAGCTCCAGGGGTTCGACAGTCTACACCTTC.

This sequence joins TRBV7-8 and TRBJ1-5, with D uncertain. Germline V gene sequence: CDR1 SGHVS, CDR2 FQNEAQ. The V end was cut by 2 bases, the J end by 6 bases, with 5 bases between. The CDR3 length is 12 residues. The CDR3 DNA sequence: TGTGCCAGCAGCTTATTGAGTCAGCCCCAGCATTTT. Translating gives CASSLLSQPQHF.

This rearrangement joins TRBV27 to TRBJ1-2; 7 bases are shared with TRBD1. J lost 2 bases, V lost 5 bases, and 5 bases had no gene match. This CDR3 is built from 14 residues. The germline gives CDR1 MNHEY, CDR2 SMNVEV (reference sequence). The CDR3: CASSRRGQNYGYTF. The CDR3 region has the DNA TGTGCCAGCAGTAGAAGGGGACAGAACTATGGCTACACCTTC.

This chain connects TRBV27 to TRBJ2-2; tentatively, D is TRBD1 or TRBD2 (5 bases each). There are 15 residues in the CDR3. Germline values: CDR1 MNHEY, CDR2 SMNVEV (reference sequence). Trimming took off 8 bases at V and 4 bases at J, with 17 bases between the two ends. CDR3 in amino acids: CASRPPRGVTGELFF. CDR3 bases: TGTGCCAGCCGCCCCCCGAGAGGGGTCACCGGGGAGCTGTTTTTT.

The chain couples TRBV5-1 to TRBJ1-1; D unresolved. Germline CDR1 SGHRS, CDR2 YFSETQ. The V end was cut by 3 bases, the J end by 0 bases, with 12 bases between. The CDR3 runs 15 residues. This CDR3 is CASSWAGALNTEAFF. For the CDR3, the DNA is TGCGCCAGCAGCTGGGCGGGAGCCTTGAACACTGAAGCTTTCTTT.

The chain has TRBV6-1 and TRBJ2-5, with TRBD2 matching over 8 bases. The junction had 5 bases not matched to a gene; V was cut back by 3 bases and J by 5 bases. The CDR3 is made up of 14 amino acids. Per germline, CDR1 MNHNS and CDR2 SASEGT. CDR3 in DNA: TGTGCCAGCAGTGATGGGACTAGTAGGGAGACCCAGTACTTC. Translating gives CASSDGTSRETQYF.

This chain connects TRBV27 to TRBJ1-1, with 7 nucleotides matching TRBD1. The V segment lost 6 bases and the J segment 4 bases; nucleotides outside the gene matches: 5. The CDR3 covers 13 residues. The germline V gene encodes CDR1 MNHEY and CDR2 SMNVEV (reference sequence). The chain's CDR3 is CASRDTGATEAFF. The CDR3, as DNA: TGTGCCAGCAGGGATACAGGGGCCACTGAAGCTTTCTTT.

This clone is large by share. In DNA, the CDR3 is TGTGCCAGCAGTCAGGACAGCTCCTTGTTTGGCGACGAGCAGTACTTC. It translates to CASSQDSSLFGDEQYF. V usage is TRBV27 and J usage is TRBJ2-7, with D perhaps matching TRBD1 (6 bases). CDR1 MNHEY and CDR2 SMNVEV come from the germline V gene (reference sequence). V gave up 5 bases and J gave up 5 bases, with 22 bases separating them. The CDR3 has 16 residues.

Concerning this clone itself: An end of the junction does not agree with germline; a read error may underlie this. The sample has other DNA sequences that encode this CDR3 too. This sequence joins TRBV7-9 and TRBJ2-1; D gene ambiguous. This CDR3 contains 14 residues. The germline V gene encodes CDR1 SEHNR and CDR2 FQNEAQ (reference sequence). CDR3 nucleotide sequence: TGTGCCAGCAGCTTAGTGGGCCCGTACAATGAGCAATTCTTC. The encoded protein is CASSLVGPYNEQFF.

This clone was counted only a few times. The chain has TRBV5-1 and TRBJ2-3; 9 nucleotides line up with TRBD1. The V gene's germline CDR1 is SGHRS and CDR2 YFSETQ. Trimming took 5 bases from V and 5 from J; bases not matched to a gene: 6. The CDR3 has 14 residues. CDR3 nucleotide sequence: TGCGCCAGCAGTAGGGGACAGGGAATAGATACGCAGTATTTT. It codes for CASSRGQGIDTQYF. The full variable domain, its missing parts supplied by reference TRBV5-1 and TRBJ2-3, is KAGVTQTPRYLIKTRGQQVTLSCSPISGHRSVSWYQQTPGQGLQFLFEYFSETQRNKGNFPGRFSGRQFSNSRSEMNVSTLELGDSALYLCASSRGQGIDTQYFGPGTRLTVL.

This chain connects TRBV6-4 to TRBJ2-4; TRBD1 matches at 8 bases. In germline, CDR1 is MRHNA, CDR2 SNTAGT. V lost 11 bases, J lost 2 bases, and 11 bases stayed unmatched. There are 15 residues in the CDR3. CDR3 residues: CAACPDRETKNIQYF. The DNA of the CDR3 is TGTGCCGCCTGCCCGGACAGGGAAACCAAAAACATTCAGTACTTC.

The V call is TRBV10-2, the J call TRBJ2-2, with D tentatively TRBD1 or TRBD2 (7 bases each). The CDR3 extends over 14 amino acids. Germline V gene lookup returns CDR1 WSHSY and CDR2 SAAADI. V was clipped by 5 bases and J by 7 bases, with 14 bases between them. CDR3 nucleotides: TGCGCCAGCAGTTTGACAGGGAGGGGCGGGGAGCTGTTTTTT. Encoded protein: CASSLTGRGGELFF.

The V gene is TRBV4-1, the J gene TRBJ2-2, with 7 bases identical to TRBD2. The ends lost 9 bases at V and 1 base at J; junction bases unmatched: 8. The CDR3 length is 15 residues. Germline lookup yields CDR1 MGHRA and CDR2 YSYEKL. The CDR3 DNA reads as TGCGCCAGTGCAAGGGCTAGCGGGAACACCGGGGAGCTGTTTTTT. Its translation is CASARASGNTGELFF.

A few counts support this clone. The CDR3 loop is CASSPQGTANSPLHF. In DNA, the CDR3 is TGTGCCAGCAGTCCTCAAGGGACAGCTAATTCACCCCTCCACTTT. This sequence joins TRBV28 and TRBJ1-6, with 7 bases aligning to TRBD1. Trimming at V came to 5 bases and at J to 6 bases, leaving 7 bases not matched to a gene. The CDR3 consists of 15 residues. The germline V gene has CDR1 MDHEN and CDR2 SYDVKM.

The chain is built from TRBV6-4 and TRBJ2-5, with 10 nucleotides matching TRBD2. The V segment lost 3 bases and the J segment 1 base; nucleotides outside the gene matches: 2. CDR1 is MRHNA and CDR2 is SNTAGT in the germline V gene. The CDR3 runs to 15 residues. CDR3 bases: TGTGCCAGCAGTGAACTAGCGGGGACCCAAGAGACCCAGTACTTC. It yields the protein CASSELAGTQETQYF.

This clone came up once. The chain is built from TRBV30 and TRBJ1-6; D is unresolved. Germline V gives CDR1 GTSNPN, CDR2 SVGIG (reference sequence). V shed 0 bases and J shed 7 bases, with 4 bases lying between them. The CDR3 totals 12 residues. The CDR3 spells CAWSVRNSPLHF. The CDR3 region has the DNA TGTGCCTGGAGTGTACGCAATTCACCCCTCCACTTT.

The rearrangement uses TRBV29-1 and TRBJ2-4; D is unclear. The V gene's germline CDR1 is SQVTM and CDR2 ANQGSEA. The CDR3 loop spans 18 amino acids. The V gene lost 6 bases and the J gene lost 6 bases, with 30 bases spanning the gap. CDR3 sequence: CSVQEWFQQLGVGNIQYF. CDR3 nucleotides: TGCAGCGTCCAGGAGTGGTTCCAACAACTTGGAGTCGGAAACATTCAGTACTTC.

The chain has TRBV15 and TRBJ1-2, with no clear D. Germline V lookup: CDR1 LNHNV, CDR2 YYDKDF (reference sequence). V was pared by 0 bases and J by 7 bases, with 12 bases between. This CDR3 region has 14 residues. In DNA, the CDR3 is TGTGCCACCAGCAGAGATAAGTCCGTGGGTGGCTACACCTTC. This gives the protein CATSRDKSVGGYTF.

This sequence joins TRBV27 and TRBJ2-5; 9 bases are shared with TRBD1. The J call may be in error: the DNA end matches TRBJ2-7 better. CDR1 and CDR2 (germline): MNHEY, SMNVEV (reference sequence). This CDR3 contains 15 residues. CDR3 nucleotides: TGTGCCTCCGGTTCCGGGGACAGGGTAACTGTCGAGCAGTACTTC. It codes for CASGSGDRVTVEQYF.

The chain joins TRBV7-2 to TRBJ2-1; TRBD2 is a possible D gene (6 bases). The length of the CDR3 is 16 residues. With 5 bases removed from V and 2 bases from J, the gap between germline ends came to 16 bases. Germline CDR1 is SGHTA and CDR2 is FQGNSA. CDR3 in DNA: TGTGCCAGCAGCGAGCTCTCCGGGACTGCCTACAATGAGCAGTTCTTC. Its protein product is CASSELSGTAYNEQFF.